What follows is one TCR beta chain and its context. Its cognate antigen is unknown. The data stem from a study of T cell repertoires in cytomegalovirus infection. Study-wide background: Based on public TCR beta signatures, there were indications of CMV infection and of a matching HLA type.

The CDR3 length is 15 residues. V gave up 4 bases and J gave up 6 bases, with 16 bases separating them. The germline gives CDR1 MGHRA, CDR2 YSYEKL. TCRdb analysed the reads with MiXCR anew, one entry per CDR3 protein. The data contain approximately 110,000 distinct CDR3 sequences, approximately 30% of them singletons. The sequence derives from a human donor in good health (CMV status not recorded). Some clones in this sample may be carry-over from other donors' samples. The sample consisted of CD8+ T cells from cultured PBMCs, taken from culture after CMV antigen stimulation. The chain employs TRBV4-1 and TRBJ2-1; weak D call: TRBD2 (5 bases). CDR3 amino acids: CASSLPGVRFNEQFF. As DNA, the CDR3 is TGCGCCAGCAGCCTCCCCGGGGTCCGATTCAATGAGCAGTTCTTC.